This passage covers 7 T cell receptor beta chains from one sample sequenced in a study of blood T cells in healthy people across ages (dated by TCRdb to 2013 to 2016). Library generation was performed with 5' RACE. Sequencing was carried out with an Illumina HiSeq 2500. A second PCR of about 6 to 11 cycles was run with a J-beta primer mix and a sample-barcoded 5' primer. In TCRdb, the public reads were trimmed at Q25 with fastp and aligned with MiXCR, with productive beta chains retained. Rows with a matching CDR3 protein are joined into one entry that keeps the most common DNA and genes. A total of 600,000 to 850,000 distinct CDR3 sequences appear in this sample, approximately 25% of them only once. More than 7.5% of the sample belongs to the ten largest clones. The same sample was also studied in work on T cells of mothers and their children.

The specimen sequenced was blood. Receptors were obtained from a boy under 18 in good health.

J is TRBJ1-1 and V is TRBV3-1; D gene uncertain. The V gene lost 3 bases and the J gene lost 1 base, with 21 bases spanning the gap. Germline-derived CDR1 and CDR2 are LGHDT and YNNKEL (reference sequence). The CDR3 has 18 residues. The CDR3 protein is CASSQRIGTVNRNTEAFF. Written as DNA, the CDR3 is TGTGCCAGCAGCCAGCGAATTGGTACGGTGAACCGGAACACTGAAGCTTTCTTT.

The gene calls are TRBV5-1 and TRBJ2-7; a weak D match, TRBD1 (6 bases). The V gene lost 0 bases and the J gene lost 2 bases, with 15 bases spanning the gap. The CDR3 runs to 16 residues. CDR1 and CDR2 (germline): SGHRS, YFSETQ. CDR3: CASSLVGATLPYEQYF. The CDR3 region has the DNA TGCGCCAGCAGCTTGGTGGGGGCTACCCTCCCCTACGAGCAGTACTTC.

V gene TRBV5-1 combines with J gene TRBJ2-2, with 10 bases identical to TRBD1. The length of the CDR3 is 15 residues. Per germline, CDR1 SGHRS and CDR2 YFSETQ. Germline trimming cut 0 bases from V and 6 bases from J; bases unmatched to any gene: 2. The CDR3 coding sequence is TGCGCCAGCAGCTTGGAAGGACAGGGGGCCGGGGAGCTGTTTTTT. Protein: CASSLEGQGAGELFF.

V gene TRBV5-5 combines with J gene TRBJ2-1; D uncertain. Germline values: CDR1 SGHKS, CDR2 YYEKEE (reference sequence). The ends were cut back, 3 bases at V and 2 bases at J, with 15 bases in the middle. The CDR3 extends over 16 amino acids. Here the CDR3 DNA reads TGTGCCAGCAGCTCGGACGGCAGATCCACCTACAATGAGCAGTTCTTC. As protein: CASSSDGRSTYNEQFF.

CDR3: CASTEPAVGKNIQYF. Here the CDR3 DNA reads TGTGCCAGCACGGAGCCCGCCGTCGGCAAAAACATTCAGTACTTC. This chain connects TRBV28 to TRBJ2-4; no reliable D call. Trimming cost V 7 bases and J 3 bases, with 16 bases left between them. From germline, CDR1 is MDHEN and CDR2 SYDVKM. This CDR3 region has 15 residues.

The V and J genes are TRBV28 and TRBJ2-7; D tentatively fits TRBD1 or TRBD2 (5 bases each). The CDR3 covers 14 residues. Germline-derived CDR1 and CDR2 are MDHEN and SYDVKM. V dropped 3 bases and J dropped 5 bases, with 14 bases sitting between them. CDR3 residues: CASSFGDRGHEQYF. The CDR3 region has the DNA TGTGCCAGCAGTTTTGGGGACCGGGGCCACGAGCAGTACTTC.

This clonotype was observed a few times. The V and J genes are TRBV2 and TRBJ1-1; no firm D call. CDR1 and CDR2 from the germline V gene are SNHLY and FYNNEI. The length of the CDR3 is 12 residues. Trimming stripped 7 bases from V and 4 bases from J, with 10 bases between. CDR3 nucleotide sequence: TGTGCCAGCACTATCCAGGTCACTGAAGCTTTCTTT. Protein: CASTIQVTEAFF.